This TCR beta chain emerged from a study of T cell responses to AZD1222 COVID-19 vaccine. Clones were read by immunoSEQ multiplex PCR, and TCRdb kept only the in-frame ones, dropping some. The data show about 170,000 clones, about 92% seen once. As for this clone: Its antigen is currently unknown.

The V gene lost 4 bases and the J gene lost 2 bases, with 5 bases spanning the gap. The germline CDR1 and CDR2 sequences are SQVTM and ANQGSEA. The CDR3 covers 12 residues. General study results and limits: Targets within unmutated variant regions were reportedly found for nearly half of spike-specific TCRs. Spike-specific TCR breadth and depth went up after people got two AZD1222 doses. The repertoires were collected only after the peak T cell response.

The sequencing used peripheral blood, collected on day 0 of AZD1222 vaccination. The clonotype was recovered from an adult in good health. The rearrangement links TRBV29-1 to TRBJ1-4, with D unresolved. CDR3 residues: CSVGETNEKLFF. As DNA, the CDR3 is TGCAGCGTTGGCGAGACTAATGAAAAACTGTTTTTT.